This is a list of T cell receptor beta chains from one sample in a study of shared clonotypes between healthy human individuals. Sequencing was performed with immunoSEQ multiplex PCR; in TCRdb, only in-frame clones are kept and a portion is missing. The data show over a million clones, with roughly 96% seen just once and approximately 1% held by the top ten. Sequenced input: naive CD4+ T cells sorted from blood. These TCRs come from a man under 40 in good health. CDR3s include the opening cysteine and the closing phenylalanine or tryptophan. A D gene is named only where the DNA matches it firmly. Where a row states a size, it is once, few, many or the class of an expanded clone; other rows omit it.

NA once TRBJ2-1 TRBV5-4 TGTGCCAGCAGCCTGACGTTCAATGAGCAGTTCTTC CASSLTFNEQFF
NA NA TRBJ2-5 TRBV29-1 TGCAGCGTTGTCCCGGGGCAAGAGACCCAGTACTTC CSVVPGQETQYF
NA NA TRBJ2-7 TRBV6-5 TGTGCCAGCAGTCCGCAGGGCGGAGGGGTCTACGAGCAGTACTTC CASSPQGGGVYEQYF
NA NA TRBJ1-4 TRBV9 TGTGCCAGCAGCGCGGGGGTGACTAATGAAAAACTGTTTTTT CASSAGVTNEKLFF
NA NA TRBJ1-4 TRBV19 TGTGCCAGTAGTAAAAGTCGGAATGAAAAACTGTTTTTT CASSKSRNEKLFF
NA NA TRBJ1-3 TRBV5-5 TGTGCCAGCAGCTTGGTTGGCGGCGGAAACACCATATATTTT CASSLVGGGNTIYF
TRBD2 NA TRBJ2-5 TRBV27 TGTGCCAGCAGTGGACTAGCCAAAGAGACCCAGTACTTC CASSGLAKETQYF
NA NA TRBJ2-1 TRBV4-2 TGTGCCAGCAGCCAACAAAGTCGAGGTGAGCAGTTCTTC CASSQQSRGEQFF
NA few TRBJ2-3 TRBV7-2 TGTGCCAGCAGCTTAGGGGCAGATACGCAGTATTTT CASSLGADTQYF
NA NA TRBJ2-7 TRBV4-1 TGCGCCAGCAGCCAAGATCGTAACGAGTGGGCAGCCTCCTACGAGCAGTACTTC CASSQDRNEWAASYEQYF
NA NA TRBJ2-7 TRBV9 TGTGCCAGCAGCGTAGATCCAGGGGCCTACGAGCAGTACTTC CASSVDPGAYEQYF
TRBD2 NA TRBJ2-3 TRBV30 TGTGCCTGGAGTCCCCCTAGCGGGAAGGGCACAGATACGCAGTATTTT CAWSPPSGKGTDTQYF
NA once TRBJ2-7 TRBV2 TGTGCCAGCAGTGAGTATCGTTACGAGCAGTACTTC CASSEYRYEQYF
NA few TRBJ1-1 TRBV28 TGTGCCAGCAGCGTAGGGGGTGGCACTGAAGCTTTCTTT CASSVGGGTEAFF
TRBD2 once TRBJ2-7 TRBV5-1 TGCGCCAGCAGCCAGGGCGGGCTAGCGGGAGTCTCGGGGCACGAGCAGTACTTC CASSQGGLAGVSGHEQYF
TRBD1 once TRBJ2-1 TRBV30 TGTGCCTGGAGTCCCCGGGCGGGACAGGGGGCGGATGAGCAGTTCTTC CAWSPRAGQGADEQFF
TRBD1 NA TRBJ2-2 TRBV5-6 TGTGCCAGCAGCTTTATGGGGACAGGGGAATGGACCGGGGAGCTGTTTTTT CASSFMGTGEWTGELFF
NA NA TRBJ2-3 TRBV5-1 TGCGCCAGCAGCTCCACCCAGGGAGATACGCAGTATTTT CASSSTQGDTQYF
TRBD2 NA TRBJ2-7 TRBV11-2 TGTGCCAGCAGGCAAGCACGGGGGGACTACTACGAGCAGTACTTC CASRQARGDYYEQYF
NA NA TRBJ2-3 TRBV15 TGTGCCACCAGCAGAGATATCGGTGTCGTGGATACGCAGTATTTT CATSRDIGVVDTQYF
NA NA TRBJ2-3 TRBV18 TGTGCCAGCTCACCACGGGCGGGGACCGGGAGTACGCAGTATTTT CASSPRAGTGSTQYF
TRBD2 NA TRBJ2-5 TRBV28 TGTGCCAGCAGTAATAGGGAGAGCGGTAGCGGGGAGACCCAGTACTTC CASSNRESGSGETQYF
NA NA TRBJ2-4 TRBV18 TGTGCCAGCTCACCACCCTCAGTTCCGAATTACATTCAGTACTTC CASSPPSVPNYIQYF
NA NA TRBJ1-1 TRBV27 TGTGCCAGCAGTTTTTCGGACAGCTCCAACACTGAAGCTTTCTTT CASSFSDSSNTEAFF
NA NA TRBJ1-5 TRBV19 TGTGCCAGTAGTGCCAGTAATCAGCCCCAGCATTTT CASSASNQPQHF
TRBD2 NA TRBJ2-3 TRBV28 TGTGCCAGCAGTCCCCCGGGGGAGGGGTCAGATACGCAGTATTTT CASSPPGEGSDTQYF
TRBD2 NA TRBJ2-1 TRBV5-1 TGCGCCAGCAGCTGGACCTCGGGACTAGCGGGGACATGGGAGCAGTTCTTC CASSWTSGLAGTWEQFF
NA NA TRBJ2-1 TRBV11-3 TGTGCCAGCAGCTTAGACACTCTCAATGAGCAGTTCTTC CASSLDTLNEQFF
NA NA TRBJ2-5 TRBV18 TGTGCCAGCTCACCCAGAGAAAGTACCCAGTACTTC CASSPRESTQYF
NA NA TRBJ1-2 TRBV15 TGTGCCACCAGCAGAGATCAGGGGTCTAACTATGGCTACACCTTC CATSRDQGSNYGYTF
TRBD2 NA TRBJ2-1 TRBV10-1 TGCGCCAGCAGTGAGTCGCCACTAGCGGGAGACGGGAGCTCCTACAATGAGCAGTTCTTC CASSESPLAGDGSSYNEQFF
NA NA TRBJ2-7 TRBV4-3 TGCGCCAGCAGCCAAGATTCCGACCCTGGCCGCTCCTACGAGCAGTACTTC CASSQDSDPGRSYEQYF
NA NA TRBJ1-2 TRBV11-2 TGTGCCAGCAGCTCCCAGGTGTCGGGGGCCAACACCTTC CASSSQVSGANTF
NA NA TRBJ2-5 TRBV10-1 TGCGCCAGCAGTGAAACGGGTTTAGCAGAGACCCAGTACTTC CASSETGLAETQYF
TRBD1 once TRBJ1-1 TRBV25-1 TGTGCCAGCAGTGGGAGCGGGACAGGCAACACTGAAGCTTTCTTT CASSGSGTGNTEAFF
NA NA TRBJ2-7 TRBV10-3 TGTGCCATCAGGAATTTGGACGGCGGCAGGGAGCAGTACTTC CAIRNLDGGREQYF
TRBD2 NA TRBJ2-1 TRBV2 TGTGCCAGCAGCGCCGACGGGAGGGCCTGGAATGAGCAGTTCTTC CASSADGRAWNEQFF
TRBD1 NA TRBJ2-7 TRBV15 TGTGCCACCAGCAGAGACCTGTCAGGGGGCGGGGAGCAGTACTTC CATSRDLSGGGEQYF
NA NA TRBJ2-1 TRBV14 TGTGCCAGCAGCCAACTCGGGAGTTCGAGGTTCTTC CASSQLGSSRFF
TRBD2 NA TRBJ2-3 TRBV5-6 TGTGCCAGCAGCTTGGATGGGGACGGGAGGGCAGATACGCAGTATTTT CASSLDGDGRADTQYF
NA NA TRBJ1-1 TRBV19 TGTGCCAGTAACCGCCGTGGGGGGAACACTGAAGCTTTCTTT CASNRRGGNTEAFF
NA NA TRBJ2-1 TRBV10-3 TGTGCCATCAGTGAGTCGATAGGGCTTCGGGACAATGAGCAGTTCTTC CAISESIGLRDNEQFF
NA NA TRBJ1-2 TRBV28 TGTGCCAGCAGTAAACGGGCCGACCGGGCTAACACCTTC CASSKRADRANTF
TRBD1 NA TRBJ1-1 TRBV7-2 TGTGCCAGCAGCTTGCTGGGGGACAGGGTTCTTGTTCCTCATGAAGCTTTCTTT CASSLLGDRVLVPHEAFF
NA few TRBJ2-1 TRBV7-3 TGTGCCAGCAGCTTAAACGGCAATGAGCAGTTCTTC CASSLNGNEQFF
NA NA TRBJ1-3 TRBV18 TGTGCCAGCTCCCAAGACAACGGGGGAAACACCATATATTTT CASSQDNGGNTIYF
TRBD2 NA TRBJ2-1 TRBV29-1 TGCATGTTTACACGGGAGGGAACTTATGAGCAGTTCTTC CMFTREGTYEQFF
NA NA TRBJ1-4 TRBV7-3 TGTGCCAGCAAGGACCATGAAAAACTGTTTTTT CASKDHEKLFF
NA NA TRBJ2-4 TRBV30 TGTGCCTGGAGGAACTCAGCTGGGGCCCAAAACATTCAGTACTTC CAWRNSAGAQNIQYF
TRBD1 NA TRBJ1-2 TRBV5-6 TGTGCCAGCAGCTGGAGGGACAGGGGGCCGAACTATGGCTACACCTTC CASSWRDRGPNYGYTF
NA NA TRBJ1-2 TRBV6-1 TGTGCCAGCAGTGAAGCGCTCGGAGGGATCTATGGCTACACCTTC CASSEALGGIYGYTF
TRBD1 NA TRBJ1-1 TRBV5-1 TGCGCCAGCAGCTTACGAAAACTTCCGGGACAGGCGCTTCCGAACACTGAAGCTTTCTTT CASSLRKLPGQALPNTEAFF
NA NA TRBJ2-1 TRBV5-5 TGTGCCAGCAGCTTAGTCCCCAAGTATGAGCAGTTCTTC CASSLVPKYEQFF
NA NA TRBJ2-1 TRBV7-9 TGTGCCAGCAGCTTAGAGATAGCGGTGTACAATGAGCAGTTCTTC CASSLEIAVYNEQFF
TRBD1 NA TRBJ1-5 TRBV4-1 TGCGCCAGCAGCCCCCCCCCGGCAGGGGGCGGTCAGCCCCAGCATTTT CASSPPPAGGGQPQHF